The clone carrying this T cell receptor beta chain was seen once. Its antigen is unidentified. The table came from immunoSEQ multiplex PCR; TCRdb's copy has only in-frame clones and leaves some out. The data hold under 95,000 clones, with 94% observed a single time. The donors were members of the approximately 120-subject validation cohort (separate from the approximately 670-subject first cohort). The CDR3 extends over 14 amino acids. CDR1 and CDR2 from the germline V gene are SGHDN and FVKESK. The germline V and J ends were trimmed by 3 bases and 4 bases, with 12 bases remaining between them. The source of the sample is a study of cytomegalovirus exposure and HLA in healthy donors. Study-wide findings and caveats: A later analysis found first-cohort TCR clusters tended to co-occur in the approximately 110 validation repertoires.

Sequenced input: PBMCs. V gene TRBV14 combines with J gene TRBJ1-2, with unresolved D. The sequence was obtained from a woman aged 18-29 years in good health and CMV-seronegative. Here the CDR3 reads CASSQSDLPYGYTF. The CDR3 DNA follows: TGTGCCAGCAGCCAGTCGGACTTACCCTATGGCTACACCTTC.